Listed here is a single TCR beta chain. Its antigen is as yet unknown. Via MiXCR, TCRdb re-called the 5' RACE reads, giving one row per CDR3 protein. The sample has fewer than 450,000 distinct CDR3 sequences; under 25% are singletons. This entry is derived from a study of T-cell memory formation after mild COVID-19. Overall study findings and caveats: Prior to infection, memory already included some responding clones, suggesting cross-reactive memory joined.

Germline-derived CDR1 and CDR2 are MGHRA and YSYEKL. V dropped 2 bases and J dropped 4; count of bases not matched to a gene: 7. The CDR3 covers 15 residues. Material for sequencing was PBMCs or a T cell subset sorted from them (not recorded which). The TCR comes from an adult woman who had mild COVID-19 (a few samples of this study predate the infection). Cell type and time point are not known. J is TRBJ1-1 and V is TRBV4-1, with 7 bases that match TRBD1. The CDR3 loop reads CASSQTGVVSTEAFF. The CDR3 nucleotides are TGCGCCAGCAGCCAAACAGGGGTGGTTAGCACTGAAGCTTTCTTT.